Listed here is a single T cell receptor beta chain. The antigen is unknown. This record belongs to a study of T-cell memory formation after mild COVID-19. Study-wide points: Whereas later expanders leaned CD4+, clones contracting day 15 to 85 showed a balanced CD4/CD8 makeup. Day 37-peaking second-wave clones had unconfirmed SARS-CoV-2 specificity.

V lost 5 bases, J lost 3 bases, and 7 bases stayed unmatched. The CDR3 contains 14 residues. The germline V gene has CDR1 MNHNS and CDR2 SASEGT. TCRdb reprocessed the 5' RACE reads with MiXCR, giving one entry per CDR3 protein. The sample records 390,000 or so distinct CDR3 sequences, roughly 15% being singletons. Sequencing was carried out using PBMCs or a T cell subset sorted from them (not recorded which). This chain uses TRBV6-1 with TRBJ2-7; 7 nucleotides line up with TRBD1. The receptor comes from a man aged 18 to 30 who had mild COVID-19 (a few samples of this study predate the infection). Cell type and time point are not known. The CDR3 reads CASSPTGLLYEQYF. The CDR3 nucleotides are TGTGCCAGCAGTCCGACAGGGTTACTCTACGAGCAGTACTTC.